These 25 T cell receptor beta chains originate from one sample sequenced in a study of T-cell memory formation after mild COVID-19. One entry per CDR3 protein results from TCRdb running MiXCR on the 5' RACE reads. In the table there are some 300,000 distinct CDR3 sequences, around 20% of which are singletons. Sequenced: PBMCs or a T cell subset sorted from them (not recorded which). These receptors were taken from a man aged 18 to 30 who had mild COVID-19 (a few samples of this study predate the infection). Cell type and time point are not known.

This clonotype was detected ten times or more. The V gene is TRBV7-9, the J gene TRBJ2-5; TRBD1 agrees at 8 bases. After removal of 1 base from V and 5 bases from J, the junction contained 12 bases not matched to a gene. The CDR3 consists of 17 residues. The V gene's germline CDR1 is SEHNR and CDR2 FQNEAQ (reference sequence). The chain's CDR3 is CASSLEAGGVWRETQYF. DNA of the CDR3: TGTGCCAGCAGCTTAGAGGCAGGGGGCGTTTGGAGGGAGACCCAGTACTTC.

This clonotype was seen more than once but under ten times. The rearrangement links TRBV12-5 to TRBJ2-1; 11 nucleotides agree with TRBD2. J lost 3 bases, V lost 2 bases, and 12 bases had no gene match. The germline V gene encodes CDR1 LGHNT and CDR2 FRNRAP. This CDR3 contains 19 residues. CDR3 bases: TGTGCTAGTGGTTTGCCCATAGGTAGCGGGGGGGCCGGCTACAATGAGCAGTTCTTC. This encodes CASGLPIGSGGAGYNEQFF. Using reference TRBV12-5 and TRBJ2-1 for the parts outside the CDR3, the full variable domain is DARVTQTPRHKVTEMGQEVTMRCQPILGHNTVFWYRQTMMQGLELLAYFRNRAPLDDSGMPKDRFSAEMPDATLATLKIQPSEPRDSAVYFCASGLPIGSGGAGYNEQFFGPGTRLTVL.

This clonotype was detected a few times. The CDR3 here is CASSLLTIRAEAFF. CDR3 coding DNA: TGTGCCAGCAGCTTGTTAACTATAAGGGCTGAAGCTTTCTTT. The rearrangement joins TRBV7-9 to TRBJ1-1; D unclear. The ends were cut back, 3 bases at V and 6 bases at J, with 14 bases in the middle. CDR1 is SEHNR, CDR2 FQNEAQ, per germline (reference sequence). This CDR3 contains 14 residues.

This clonotype was detected ten times or more. This chain joins TRBV6-5 and TRBJ2-3; no clear D gene. Germline-derived CDR1 and CDR2 are MNHEY and SVGAGI. Trimming took off 4 bases at V and 0 bases at J, with 11 bases between the two ends. The CDR3 covers 15 residues. CDR3 bases: TGTGCCAGCAGTTTGCGACACTCTAGCACAGATACGCAGTATTTT. It codes for CASSLRHSSTDTQYF.

The chain links TRBV4-2 to TRBJ2-3; TRBD2 aligns across 8 bases. The V gene end was trimmed by 0 bases and the J gene end by 3 bases; junction bases not matched to a gene: 5. The CDR3 length is 16 residues. CDR1 and CDR2 from the germline V gene are LGHNA and YNFKEQ. The CDR3 sequence is CASSQDWASGTDTQYF. CDR3 nucleotide sequence: TGTGCCAGCAGCCAAGATTGGGCTAGCGGGACAGATACGCAGTATTTT.

This sequence joins TRBV7-6 and TRBJ2-1; D is perhaps TRBD1 or TRBD2 (6 bases each). The CDR3 has 15 residues. V was pared by 2 bases and J by 8 bases, with 16 bases between. Germline loops: CDR1 SGHVS, CDR2 FNYEAQ. The CDR3 DNA is TGTGCCAGCAGCTTAAGGGGGGATTCGAAGGATGAGCAGTTCTTC. The encoded protein is CASSLRGDSKDEQFF. The full variable domain, rest sourced from reference TRBV7-6 and TRBJ2-1, is GAGVSQSPRYKVTKRGQDVALRCDPISGHVSLYWYRQALGQGPEFLTYFNYEAQQDKSGLPNDRFSAERPEGSISTLTIQRTEQRDSAMYRCASSLRGDSKDEQFFGPGTRLTVL.

V is TRBV7-2 and J is TRBJ2-5, with 7 nucleotides matching TRBD2. Germline CDR1 SGHTA, CDR2 FQGNSA. With V trimmed by 2 bases and J by 4 bases, 4 bases remained unmatched. The CDR3 totals 14 residues. In nucleotides, the CDR3 is TGTGCCAGCAGCTTATGGACTAGTCGAGAGACCCAGTACTTC. This gives the protein CASSLWTSRETQYF.

This clonotype was counted between two and nine times. The V call is TRBV12-3 or TRBV12-4, the J call TRBJ2-3; 8 bases fit TRBD2. The CDR3 spans 15 residues. The V segment lost 4 bases and the J segment 4 bases; nucleotides outside the gene matches: 7. The CDR3 DNA reads TGTGCCAGCAGTTACCCGGGGGGGCCGGCAGATACGCAGTATTTT. This codes for CASSYPGGPADTQYF.

The chain links TRBV12-3 or TRBV12-4 to TRBJ2-1; D perhaps matches TRBD2 (6 bases). Trimming stripped 5 bases from V and 8 bases from J, with 10 bases between. The CDR3 length is 12 residues. This chain's CDR3 is CASSLTSHEQFF. CDR3 in DNA: TGTGCCAGCAGTCTCACTAGCCATGAGCAGTTCTTC.

J is TRBJ2-3 and V is TRBV4-3; TRBD2 aligns across 11 bases. With 3 bases clipped from V and 4 bases from J, the junction kept 3 bases outside the gene matches. The CDR3 has 15 residues. Germline V gene lookup returns CDR1 LGHNA and CDR2 YSLEER. CDR3: CASSQASGGPDTQYF. CDR3 sequence (DNA): TGCGCCAGCAGCCAGGCTAGCGGGGGGCCAGATACGCAGTATTTT.

In this sample, this clonotype turned up once. The junction departs from germline at one end; a sequencing error may be responsible. The genes are TRBV15 and TRBJ1-2; no clear D. This CDR3 region has 16 residues. The germline gives CDR1 LNHNV, CDR2 YYDKDF (reference sequence). This CDR3 is CATSRDLGRQSYGYTF. Here the CDR3 DNA reads TGTGCCACCAGCAGAGATCTGGGCAGGCAATCCTATGGATACACCTTC.

This clonotype occurred many times. The chain recombines TRBV4-3 with TRBJ2-7; D possibly corresponds to TRBD2 (5 bases). Germline-derived CDR1 and CDR2 are LGHNA and YSLEER. The CDR3 runs to 15 residues. Trimming removed 1 base at V and 5 bases at J, with 15 bases between. In DNA, the CDR3 is TGCGCCAGCAGCCAAGCCGTTGGACTTCTCCACGAGCAGTACTTC. This gives the protein CASSQAVGLLHEQYF.

This clonotype showed up many times. This chain connects TRBV5-1 to TRBJ2-2; D is unclear. Germline CDR1 is SGHRS and CDR2 is YFSETQ. The V gene lost 0 bases and the J gene lost 1 base, with 4 bases spanning the gap. CDR3 length: 14 amino acids. CDR3 protein: CASSLVGNTGELFF. In nucleotides, the CDR3 is TGCGCCAGCAGCTTGGTAGGGAACACCGGGGAGCTGTTTTTT.

The genes are TRBV5-1 and TRBJ2-2; D possibly corresponds to TRBD2 (6 bases). The CDR3 covers 15 residues. Between the trimmed V and J ends, which lost 2 bases and 7 bases, there was a span of 15 bases. Germline assignment: CDR1 SGHRS and CDR2 YFSETQ. The chain's CDR3 is CASSFAGIFLGELFF. The DNA of the CDR3 is TGCGCCAGCAGCTTCGCGGGGATTTTCCTCGGGGAGCTGTTTTTT.

This clonotype was detected only a few times. The J gene is TRBJ2-7, the V gene TRBV3-1; D is perhaps TRBD2 (5 bases). Germline V gene lookup returns CDR1 LGHDT and CDR2 YNNKEL (reference sequence). CDR3 size: 15 residues. Trimming pared 1 base from V and 4 bases from J, leaving 14 bases between. The CDR3 loop is CASSQVAVGEYEQYF. The CDR3, as DNA: TGTGCCAGCAGCCAAGTAGCAGTCGGGGAATACGAGCAGTACTTC.

J is TRBJ2-3 and V is TRBV7-2; TRBD1 is a possible D gene (6 bases). The CDR3 contains 15 residues. V was trimmed by 8 bases and J by 2 bases, leaving 17 bases between them. Germline CDR1 and CDR2: SGHTA and FQGNSA. DNA for the CDR3: TGTGCCAGCGGGCCTTTGAGGGGACACACAGATACGCAGTATTTT. Protein sequence: CASGPLRGHTDTQYF.

This clonotype was counted at least ten times. This sequence joins TRBV29-1 and TRBJ2-6, with unresolved D. Germline CDR1 reads SQVTM; CDR2 reads ANQGSEA. CDR3 size: 13 residues. Trimming left V 4 bases short and J 1 base short, with 5 bases between. The CDR3 DNA follows: TGCAGCGTTGCGGTTTCTGGGGCCAACGTCCTGACTTTC. Translation gives CSVAVSGANVLTF.

The rearrangement links TRBV4-2 to TRBJ2-5; TRBD2 is a possible D gene (6 bases). Germline CDR1 LGHNA, CDR2 YNFKEQ. Trimming took 1 base from V and 2 from J, leaving 11 bases between them. This CDR3 region has 15 residues. The CDR3 DNA reads as TGTGCCAGCAGCCAAGTAGCGGCGGAACAAGAGACCCAGTACTTC. It specifies CASSQVAAEQETQYF.

The CDR3 nucleotides are TGCGCCAGCAGTGATAATTCCCTCACAGATACGCAGTATTTT. Protein product: CASSDNSLTDTQYF. The chain employs TRBV10-1 and TRBJ2-3, with D unresolved. The CDR3 is made up of 14 amino acids. Germline V gene lookup returns CDR1 WNHNN and CDR2 SYGVQD (reference sequence). V was trimmed by 3 bases and J by 2 bases, leaving 9 bases between them.

This clonotype showed up just a few times. The V and J genes are TRBV11-2 and TRBJ1-2; 7 bases align to TRBD1. The CDR3 has 14 residues. In germline, CDR1 is SGHAT, CDR2 FQNNGV. V gave up 5 bases and J gave up 2 bases; unmatched junction bases: 5. The CDR3: CASSPMGQNYGYTF. The CDR3 DNA follows: TGTGCCAGCAGCCCCATGGGACAGAACTATGGCTACACCTTC.

The chain employs TRBV6-1 and TRBJ1-5, with no clear D. This CDR3 has 13 amino acids. Germline V CDR1 and CDR2: MNHNS, SASEGT. The germline V and J ends were trimmed by 3 bases and 9 bases, with 12 bases remaining between them. The CDR3 loop is CASSDNRDRPQHF. The CDR3 DNA sequence: TGTGCCAGCAGTGACAATCGGGATCGGCCCCAGCATTTT.

This clonotype was seen a handful of times. The chain links TRBV6-1 to TRBJ1-1, with D perhaps matching TRBD1 (6 bases). V was pared by 6 bases and J by 3 bases, with 17 bases between. Germline loops: CDR1 MNHNS, CDR2 SASEGT. The CDR3 consists of 15 residues. The CDR3 DNA is TGTGCCAGCAGCGCAATGGGAGGGGGGTACACTGAAGCTTTCTTT. Amino acids: CASSAMGGGYTEAFF.

The chain's CDR3 is CASRSIGTSTGELFF. The CDR3 coding sequence is TGTGCCAGCAGATCCATCGGGACTAGCACCGGGGAGCTGTTTTTT. V gene TRBV7-9 combines with J gene TRBJ2-2, with 8 bases lining up with TRBD2. The length of the CDR3 is 15 residues. CDR1 and CDR2 (germline): SEHNR, FQNEAQ (reference sequence). V gave up 6 bases and J gave up 4 bases; unmatched junction bases: 7.

V is TRBV11-3 and J is TRBJ1-1, with TRBD1 as a possible D gene (5 bases). Between the trimmed V and J ends, which lost 5 bases and 6 bases, there was a span of 13 bases. CDR3 length equals 13 residues. Looked up from germline, CDR1 is SGHNT and CDR2 is YENEEA. CDR3 DNA sequence: TGTGCCAGCAGCACCGACAGTGTTTCTGAAGCTTTCTTT. Protein product: CASSTDSVSEAFF.

This chain links TRBV11-2 with TRBJ2-1; 8 nucleotides agree with TRBD2. CDR3 size: 14 residues. Trimming removed 4 bases from V and 4 bases from J; junction bases left unmatched: 3. Germline V CDR1 and CDR2: SGHAT, FQNNGV. DNA of the CDR3: TGTGCCAGCAGCTGGCGGGGGGCGTACAATGAGCAGTTCTTC. Its translation: CASSWRGAYNEQFF.